One and the same sample provided the 16 T cell receptor beta chains below, sequenced in a study of control samples from healthy donors and cancer patients. Only in-frame clones appear in the TCRdb table, and some are missing; sequencing was by immunoSEQ multiplex PCR. There are tens of thousands of clones in the sample; 91% occur only once, and roughly 0.92% lies in the top ten. Source material: blood. These receptors were taken from a woman aged 30 to 39 in good health.

The CDR3 spells CASSREAGPGEEQYF. In DNA form, the CDR3 reads TGCGCCAGCAGCAGGGAAGCGGGGCCGGGGGAGGAGCAGTACTTC. The gene calls are TRBV10-1 and TRBJ2-7; 7 positions match TRBD2. The CDR3 length is 15 residues. Germline CDR1 WNHNN, CDR2 SYGVQD (reference sequence). V was clipped by 6 bases and J by 7 bases; unmatched bases: 15.

The gene calls are TRBV6-5 and TRBJ1-2; D remains unclear. The V end was cut by 0 bases, the J end by 0 bases, with 5 bases between. Germline loops: CDR1 MNHEY, CDR2 SVGAGI. The CDR3 loop spans 14 amino acids. The CDR3 DNA follows: TGTGCCAGCAGTTACTCCGCAGCTAACTATGGCTACACCTTC. Its protein product is CASSYSAANYGYTF.

V usage is TRBV5-1 and J usage is TRBJ1-1; unclear D gene. V lost 7 bases and J 6 bases, leaving 13 bases between the germline ends. The CDR3 contains 12 residues. CDR1 SGHRS and CDR2 YFSETQ come from the germline V gene. CDR3 residues: CASGHSSSEAFF. The CDR3 DNA is TGCGCCAGCGGGCATAGTAGTTCTGAAGCTTTCTTT.

In its sample, this clone was seen once. The chain couples TRBV10-3 to TRBJ2-7; 8 bases are shared with TRBD1. CDR3 size: 13 residues. The germline V gene encodes CDR1 ENHRY and CDR2 SYGVKD. Germline trimming cut 9 bases from V and 0 bases from J; bases unmatched to any gene: 4. CDR3 DNA sequence: TGTGCCATGCAGCAGGGGGCCTCCTACGAGCAGTACTTC. Protein: CAMQQGASYEQYF.

V gene TRBV6-5 combines with J gene TRBJ2-7, with D perhaps matching TRBD1 (6 bases). V was trimmed by 5 bases and J by 2 bases, leaving 13 bases between them. Per germline, CDR1 MNHEY and CDR2 SVGAGI. This CDR3 spans 14 amino acids. The CDR3 bases are TGTGCCAGCAGTCCGAGGGGGAGCACCTACGAGCAGTACTTC. It translates to CASSPRGSTYEQYF.

The CDR3 here is CATRRLAGGPGELFF. The CDR3 coding sequence is TGTGCCACCCGCCGACTAGCGGGGGGTCCCGGGGAGCTGTTTTTT. The rearrangement links TRBV7-9 to TRBJ2-2; TRBD2 matches 13 bases. The CDR3 is made up of 15 amino acids. Germline V lookup: CDR1 SEHNR, CDR2 FQNEAQ (reference sequence). V shed 10 bases and J 6 bases; nucleotides not matched to a gene: 8.

The chain recombines TRBV2 with TRBJ1-4; 7 positions agree with TRBD1. The germline CDR1 and CDR2 sequences are SNHLY and FYNNEI. The V segment lost 4 bases and the J segment 6 bases; nucleotides outside the gene matches: 5. The CDR3 is made up of 14 amino acids. The CDR3 is CASSVRGSYEKLFF. Written as DNA, the CDR3 is TGTGCCAGCAGTGTCAGGGGGTCGTATGAAAAACTGTTTTTT.

This clone was found a few times. This chain uses TRBV29-1 with TRBJ2-3, with a weak D call TRBD2 (7 bases). The length of the CDR3 is 13 residues. V was clipped by 4 bases and J by 2 bases, with 10 bases between them. Germline-derived CDR1 and CDR2 are SQVTM and ANQGSEA. CDR3 nucleotide sequence: TGCAGCGTTGTAGGGGGGGCCACAGATACGCAGTATTTT. It yields the protein CSVVGGATDTQYF.

The chain employs TRBV6-5 and TRBJ2-7; a possible D gene is TRBD1 (7 bases). Trimming took 11 bases from V and 2 from J, leaving 19 bases between them. The CDR3 sequence is 14 residues long. CDR1 is MNHEY and CDR2 is SVGAGI in the germline V gene. Here the CDR3 reads CASRGLDRPYEQYF. For the CDR3, the DNA is TGTGCCTCCCGGGGACTGGACAGGCCCTACGAGCAGTACTTC.

V gene TRBV6-2 or TRBV6-3 combines with J gene TRBJ1-5, with no clear D. The CDR3 is made up of 15 amino acids. Trimming shortened V by 6 bases and J by 2 bases, and 14 bases separated the two germline ends. Germline CDR1 reads MNHEY; CDR2 reads SVGEGT. CDR3: CASSPGWGGNQPQHF. CDR3 bases: TGTGCCAGCAGCCCCGGTTGGGGTGGCAATCAGCCCCAGCATTTT.

The chain has TRBV10-3 and TRBJ1-4; D perhaps matches TRBD1 (5 bases). Trimming removed 6 bases from V and 8 bases from J, with 10 bases in between. The CDR3 is 12 residues long. Looked up from germline, CDR1 is ENHRY and CDR2 is SYGVKD. CDR3 nucleotide sequence: TGTGCCATCAGACGGGGCGACGAAAAACTGTTTTTT. It specifies CAIRRGDEKLFF.

The V call is TRBV18, the J call TRBJ1-2; D unclear. The germline V gene encodes CDR1 KGHSH and CDR2 LQKENI. The CDR3 covers 15 residues. The V end lost 0 bases, the J end lost 0 bases, and 8 bases lay between the germline ends. The CDR3 here is CASSPPGGANYGYTF. CDR3 DNA: TGTGCCAGCTCACCACCGGGCGGTGCTAACTATGGCTACACCTTC.

V is TRBV29-1 and J is TRBJ1-2; D perhaps matches TRBD1 (5 bases). The V end lost 5 bases, the J end lost 6 bases, and 16 bases lay between the germline ends. The CDR3 is 13 amino acids. Germline values: CDR1 SQVTM, CDR2 ANQGSEA. CDR3 bases: TGCAGCGTTCCGTCAGCAGGGAGCGATGGCTACACCTTC. Protein product: CSVPSAGSDGYTF.

The rearrangement joins TRBV9 to TRBJ1-2, with D possibly matching TRBD1 (6 bases). CDR3 size: 15 residues. Germline values: CDR1 SGDLS, CDR2 YYNGEE. V gave up 2 bases and J gave up 8 bases, with 19 bases separating them. DNA of the CDR3: TGTGCCAGCAGCGTGAACCCAAACAGGGCACAGGGCTACACCTTC. Protein product: CASSVNPNRAQGYTF. The full variable domain, with the rest looked up from reference TRBV9 and TRBJ1-2, is DSGVTQTPKHLITATGQRVTLRCSPRSGDLSVYWYQQSLDQGLQFLIQYYNGEERAKGNILERFSAQQFPDLHSELNLSSLELGDSALYFCASSVNPNRAQGYTFGSGTRLTVV.

This chain links TRBV5-4 with TRBJ2-5, with TRBD2 matching over 15 bases. Per germline, CDR1 SGHNT and CDR2 YYREEE (reference sequence). V lost 4 bases to trimming and J lost 1 base; unmatched junction nucleotides: 8. The CDR3 is made up of 18 amino acids. CDR3 nucleotides: TGTGCCAGCAGCAGAGGGACTAGCGGGGGGCTTTCCCAAGAGACCCAGTACTTC. As protein: CASSRGTSGGLSQETQYF.

This rearrangement joins TRBV6-5 to TRBJ2-1; TRBD1 is a possible D gene (6 bases). Germline lookup yields CDR1 MNHEY and CDR2 SVGAGI. Trimming removed 5 bases from V and 9 bases from J, with 11 bases in between. This CDR3 spans 12 amino acids. The CDR3 here is CASSNRVGEQFF. In DNA, the CDR3 is TGTGCCAGCAGTAACAGGGTCGGTGAGCAGTTCTTC.